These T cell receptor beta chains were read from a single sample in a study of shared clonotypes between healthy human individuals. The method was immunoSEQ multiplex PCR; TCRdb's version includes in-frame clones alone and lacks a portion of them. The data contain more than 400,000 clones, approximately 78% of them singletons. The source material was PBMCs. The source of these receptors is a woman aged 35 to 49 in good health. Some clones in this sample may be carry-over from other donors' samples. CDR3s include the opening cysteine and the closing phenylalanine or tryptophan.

CASSLFGGGPLGNTIYF	TRBJ1-3	17	TRBV7-2
CSATGTDYGYTF	TRBJ1-2	12	TRBV29-1
CASSLDGTSGREQFF	TRBJ2-1	15	TRBV7-8
CASGSGEVPRNEQYF	TRBJ2-7	15	TRBV7-9
CASSNGGGNQPQHF	TRBJ1-5	14	TRBV19
CASSYAVSSYNEQFF	TRBJ2-1	15	TRBV6-5
CASSNPLWTGPHEQYF	TRBJ2-7	16	TRBV19
CASSPGALAGGNEQFF	TRBJ2-1	16	TRBV7-7
CASSYPGRASGANVLTF	TRBJ2-6	17	TRBV5-1
CASSYQTGEAFF	TRBJ1-1	12	TRBV6-6
CSVEGGRANYGYTF	TRBJ1-2	14	TRBV29-1
CASSFGTLRRTEAFF	TRBJ1-1	15	TRBV19
CASTPSGGSYEQYF	TRBJ2-7	14	TRBV6-5
CASRGLAYEQYF	-	12	TRBV2
CASRRLTSATDTQYF	TRBJ2-3	15	TRBV6-5
CSVGAWREGAEDEQFF	TRBJ2-1	16	TRBV29-1
CASRPRGNTGELFF	TRBJ2-2	14	TRBV2
CASSLGATSGSPPTDTQYF	TRBJ2-3	19	TRBV7-9
CASSLLGLVNEQFF	TRBJ2-1	14	TRBV5-4
CAWSNLGNQPQHF	TRBJ1-5	13	TRBV30
CASRTTGQGYEQYF	TRBJ2-7	14	TRBV28
CASSQRATSVFNEQFF	TRBJ2-1	16	TRBV4-1
CASSYTPREQYF	TRBJ2-5	12	TRBV6-6
CASTPIGAQNNEQFF	TRBJ2-1	15	TRBV27
CASSLVLAQETQYF	TRBJ2-5	14	TRBV5-1
CASSKDGLRADTQYF	TRBJ2-3	15	TRBV21-1
CATSRDRAGGNSDTQYF	TRBJ2-3	17	TRBV15
CAWSINTGELFF	TRBJ2-2	12	TRBV30
CASSPLNQPQHF	TRBJ1-5	12	TRBV27
CASSVRTGVEEKLFF	TRBJ1-4	15	TRBV9
CAISRGLYEQYF	TRBJ2-7	12	TRBV10-3
CASRFTGQGGYEQYF	TRBJ2-7	15	TRBV27
CASSHMGVGSLNQPQHF	TRBJ1-5	17	TRBV27
CASSPRGNYGYTF	TRBJ1-2	13	TRBV9
CASSRGQGRDGYTF	TRBJ1-2	14	TRBV28
CASRDYSTPTDTQYF	TRBJ2-3	15	TRBV27
CSYQGTYEQYF	TRBJ2-7	11	TRBV20-1
CAISLEGSNQPQHF	TRBJ1-5	14	TRBV10-3
CATGTASTETQYF	TRBJ2-5	13	TRBV6-6
CASSLIGAGSEKLFF	TRBJ1-4	15	TRBV28
CASSLGDTGSNYGYTF	TRBJ1-2	16	TRBV5-1
CASSLNPGTTSTDTQYF	TRBJ2-3	17	TRBV5-1
CASSGSGYEKLFF	TRBJ1-4	13	TRBV2
CASSPSYNEQFF	TRBJ2-1	12	TRBV11-2
CASSQDRGTREQYF	TRBJ2-7	14	TRBV4-1
CASSQDPPAGRVGETQYF	TRBJ2-5	18	TRBV4-3
CASSSLGGRGYNEQFF	TRBJ2-1	16	TRBV7-2
CASSPLPETMVSGYTF	TRBJ1-2	16	TRBV18
CASSNLAGGKYEQYF	TRBJ2-7	15	TRBV28
CASRSFARNTEAFF	TRBJ1-1	14	TRBV6-4
CASSLTRTEGYEQYF	TRBJ2-7	15	TRBV28